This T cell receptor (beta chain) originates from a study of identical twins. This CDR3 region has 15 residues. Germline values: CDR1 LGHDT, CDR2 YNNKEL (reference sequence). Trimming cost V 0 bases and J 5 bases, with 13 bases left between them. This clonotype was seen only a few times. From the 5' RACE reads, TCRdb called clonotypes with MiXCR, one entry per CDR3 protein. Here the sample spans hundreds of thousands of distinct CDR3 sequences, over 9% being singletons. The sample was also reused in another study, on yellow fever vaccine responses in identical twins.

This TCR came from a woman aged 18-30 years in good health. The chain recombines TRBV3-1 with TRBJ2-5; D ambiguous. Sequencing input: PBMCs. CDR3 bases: TGTGCCAGCAGCCAAGAGTCGTCCCGGCGGGAGACCCAGTACTTC. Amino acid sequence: CASSQESSRRETQYF.